These T cell receptor beta chains were read from a single sample in a study of blood T cell repertoires in COVID-19. Assay: immunoSEQ multiplex PCR; the TCRdb copy retains only in-frame clones and omits some. The sample lists 300,000 or so clones; over 75% were seen once. The sequenced sample was peripheral blood. The origin of the receptors is a man aged 50 to 60 with active or convalescent COVID-19. Each CDR3 is given with its conserved first and last residue. D genes are given only for firm matches. Some rows have no size entry. The others give once, few or many, or a class for an expanded clone.

clone_size: -
v_call: TRBV3-1/TRBV3-2
j_call: TRBJ1-5
d_call: -
cdr3_length: 16
cdr3_aa: CASSQGGAYSNQPQHF
cdr3_nt: TGTGCCAGCAGCCAAGGGGGAGCGTATAGCAATCAGCCCCAGCATTTT

clone_size: -
v_call: TRBV10-3
j_call: TRBJ1-2
d_call: -
cdr3_length: 14
cdr3_aa: CAISEGVSNYGYTF
cdr3_nt: TGTGCCATCAGTGAAGGGGTCTCTAACTATGGCTACACCTTC

clone_size: -
v_call: TRBV18
j_call: TRBJ1-3
d_call: -
cdr3_length: 17
cdr3_aa: CASSYNRELLSGNTIYF
cdr3_nt: TGTGCCAGCTCATACAACAGGGAACTCCTCTCTGGAAACACCATATATTTT

clone_size: -
v_call: TRBV6-6
j_call: TRBJ1-5
d_call: -
cdr3_length: 15
cdr3_aa: CASSPHRVGNQPQHF
cdr3_nt: TGTGCCAGCAGTCCTCACAGGGTTGGCAATCAGCCCCAGCATTTT

clone_size: -
v_call: TRBV2
j_call: TRBJ1-2
d_call: -
cdr3_length: 12
cdr3_aa: CASSEGSYGYTF
cdr3_nt: TGTGCCAGCAGTGAAGGTAGCTATGGCTACACCTTC

clone_size: -
v_call: TRBV6-5
j_call: TRBJ1-4
d_call: TRBD1
cdr3_length: 15
cdr3_aa: CASSYQGQGGEKLFF
cdr3_nt: TGTGCCAGCAGTTACCAGGGACAGGGAGGTGAAAAACTGTTTTTT

clone_size: -
v_call: TRBV7-3
j_call: TRBJ1-2
d_call: -
cdr3_length: 14
cdr3_aa: CASSRDGGTYGYTF
cdr3_nt: TGTGCCAGCAGCCGGGATGGCGGAACCTATGGCTACACCTTC

clone_size: -
v_call: TRBV19
j_call: TRBJ2-7
d_call: TRBD1
cdr3_length: 17
cdr3_aa: CASSIDLPGQGIYEQYF
cdr3_nt: TGTGCCAGTAGTATAGATCTACCGGGACAGGGGATTTACGAGCAGTACTTC

clone_size: -
v_call: TRBV5-1
j_call: TRBJ1-2
d_call: TRBD1
cdr3_length: 18
cdr3_aa: CASSLWGQGGSSGYGYTF
cdr3_nt: TGCGCCAGCAGCTTGTGGGGACAGGGTGGCAGTTCTGGCTATGGCTACACCTTC

clone_size: -
v_call: TRBV10-3
j_call: TRBJ1-2
d_call: TRBD1
cdr3_length: 13
cdr3_aa: CAISRGQGDSYTF
cdr3_nt: TGTGCCATCAGCCGGGGACAGGGGGATAGCTACACCTTC

clone_size: -
v_call: TRBV7-2
j_call: TRBJ1-6
d_call: -
cdr3_length: 13
cdr3_aa: CASSLGPTPPLHF
cdr3_nt: TGTGCCAGCAGCTTAGGCCCGACTCCACCCCTCCACTTT

clone_size: -
v_call: TRBV5-1
j_call: TRBJ2-2
d_call: -
cdr3_length: 14
cdr3_aa: CASKYQGNTGELFF
cdr3_nt: TGCGCCAGCAAATACCAGGGGAACACCGGGGAGCTGTTTTTT

clone_size: -
v_call: TRBV5-1
j_call: TRBJ2-2
d_call: -
cdr3_length: 12
cdr3_aa: CASSVYTGELFF
cdr3_nt: TGCGCCAGCAGCGTCTACACCGGGGAGCTGTTTTTT

clone_size: -
v_call: TRBV30
j_call: TRBJ2-7
d_call: -
cdr3_length: 13
cdr3_aa: CAWSHPGVHEQYF
cdr3_nt: TGTGCCTGGAGTCACCCGGGGGTCCACGAGCAGTACTTC

clone_size: -
v_call: TRBV27
j_call: TRBJ1-5
d_call: -
cdr3_length: 14
cdr3_aa: CASSLLGAGQPQHF
cdr3_nt: TGTGCCAGCAGTTTATTGGGGGCCGGTCAGCCCCAGCATTTT

clone_size: -
v_call: TRBV4-3
j_call: TRBJ2-3
d_call: TRBD2
cdr3_length: 18
cdr3_aa: CASSQEAGTSGGTDTQYF
cdr3_nt: TGCGCCAGCAGCCAAGAGGCGGGGACTAGCGGGGGTACAGATACGCAGTATTTT

clone_size: -
v_call: TRBV7-2
j_call: TRBJ1-4
d_call: TRBD1
cdr3_length: 15
cdr3_aa: CASSLGQGTNEKLFF
cdr3_nt: TGTGCCAGCAGCTTGGGACAGGGAACTAATGAAAAACTGTTTTTT

clone_size: -
v_call: TRBV24-1
j_call: TRBJ2-2
d_call: -
cdr3_length: 16
cdr3_aa: CATSDQVRGHTGELFF
cdr3_nt: TGTGCCACCAGTGATCAAGTCAGGGGTCACACCGGGGAGCTGTTTTTT

clone_size: -
v_call: TRBV19
j_call: TRBJ2-1
d_call: TRBD2
cdr3_length: 14
cdr3_aa: CASISLAGDNEQFF
cdr3_nt: TGTGCCAGTATATCCTTAGCGGGAGACAATGAGCAGTTCTTC

clone_size: -
v_call: TRBV30
j_call: TRBJ1-2
d_call: -
cdr3_length: 13
cdr3_aa: CAWRGHPVGGYTF
cdr3_nt: TGTGCCTGGAGAGGACATCCCGTGGGGGGCTACACCTTC

clone_size: -
v_call: TRBV6-5
j_call: TRBJ2-7
d_call: -
cdr3_length: 13
cdr3_aa: CASSFNSVHEQYF
cdr3_nt: TGTGCCAGCAGTTTTAATTCGGTCCACGAGCAGTACTTC

clone_size: -
v_call: TRBV19
j_call: TRBJ1-3
d_call: -
cdr3_length: 16
cdr3_aa: CASRQRAEQDGNTIYF
cdr3_nt: TGTGCCAGTAGACAGCGGGCCGAACAAGACGGAAACACCATATATTTT

clone_size: -
v_call: TRBV6-2/TRBV6-3
j_call: TRBJ2-7
d_call: TRBD1
cdr3_length: 14
cdr3_aa: CASSRRQGSYEQYF
cdr3_nt: TGTGCCAGCAGCCGTCGACAGGGCTCCTACGAGCAGTACTTC

clone_size: -
v_call: TRBV14
j_call: TRBJ2-7
d_call: -
cdr3_length: 15
cdr3_aa: CASSQTGPGPYEQYF
cdr3_nt: TGTGCCAGCAGCCAAACAGGGCCTGGCCCCTACGAGCAGTACTTC

clone_size: few
v_call: TRBV9
j_call: TRBJ1-4
d_call: -
cdr3_length: 13
cdr3_aa: CASSRQLGGELFF
cdr3_nt: TGTGCCAGCAGTCGACAGTTGGGCGGAGAACTGTTTTTT

clone_size: -
v_call: TRBV18
j_call: TRBJ2-2
d_call: -
cdr3_length: 16
cdr3_aa: CASSRVEAANTGELFF
cdr3_nt: TGTGCCAGCTCTCGTGTTGAGGCGGCAAACACCGGGGAGCTGTTTTTT

clone_size: -
v_call: TRBV16
j_call: TRBJ2-1
d_call: -
cdr3_length: 17
cdr3_aa: CASSQAVGANSYNEQFF
cdr3_nt: TGTGCCAGCAGCCAAGCGGTGGGGGCCAACTCCTACAATGAGCAGTTCTTC

clone_size: -
v_call: TRBV2
j_call: TRBJ2-7
d_call: -
cdr3_length: 13
cdr3_aa: CASSVGSSYEQYF
cdr3_nt: TGTGCCAGCAGTGTTGGGAGCTCCTACGAGCAGTACTTC

clone_size: -
v_call: TRBV6-4
j_call: TRBJ2-1
d_call: TRBD2
cdr3_length: 16
cdr3_aa: CASSDSGGGAYNEQFF
cdr3_nt: TGTGCCAGCAGTGACTCAGGCGGGGGGGCCTACAATGAGCAGTTCTTC

clone_size: -
v_call: TRBV19
j_call: TRBJ1-5
d_call: -
cdr3_length: 15
cdr3_aa: CASSIDGYADQPQHF
cdr3_nt: TGTGCCAGTAGTATAGATGGTTACGCGGATCAGCCCCAGCATTTT

clone_size: once
v_call: TRBV29-1
j_call: TRBJ2-7
d_call: -
cdr3_length: 11
cdr3_aa: CSVGVYDEQYF
cdr3_nt: TGCAGCGTCGGGGTATACGACGAGCAGTACTTC

clone_size: -
v_call: TRBV20-1
j_call: TRBJ1-6
d_call: -
cdr3_length: 12
cdr3_aa: CSASFRNSPLHF
cdr3_nt: TGCAGTGCTAGTTTCCGGAATTCACCCCTCCACTTT

clone_size: -
v_call: TRBV11-3
j_call: TRBJ2-2
d_call: -
cdr3_length: 13
cdr3_aa: CASSSTRTGELFF
cdr3_nt: TGTGCCAGCAGCAGTACTCGCACCGGGGAGCTGTTTTTT

clone_size: -
v_call: TRBV7-8
j_call: TRBJ1-6
d_call: -
cdr3_length: 15
cdr3_aa: CASSLQGLPETPLHF
cdr3_nt: TGTGCCAGCAGCTTACAGGGACTTCCCGAGACACCCCTCCACTTT

clone_size: -
v_call: TRBV9
j_call: TRBJ2-5
d_call: TRBD2
cdr3_length: 15
cdr3_aa: CASSVRREGGETQYF
cdr3_nt: TGTGCCAGCAGCGTTAGGCGGGAGGGAGGAGAGACCCAGTACTTC

clone_size: once
v_call: TRBV11-2
j_call: TRBJ2-7
d_call: -
cdr3_length: 14
cdr3_aa: CASSFQGGRDEQYF
cdr3_nt: TGTGCCAGCAGCTTTCAGGGGGGCAGGGACGAGCAGTACTTC

clone_size: -
v_call: TRBV6-6
j_call: TRBJ2-7
d_call: -
cdr3_length: 17
cdr3_aa: CASSQPRGIHELYEQYF
cdr3_nt: TGTGCCAGCAGTCAGCCCAGAGGGATCCATGAGCTCTACGAGCAGTACTTC

clone_size: -
v_call: TRBV18
j_call: TRBJ1-3
d_call: TRBD1
cdr3_length: 16
cdr3_aa: CASSPGQTSSGNTIYF
cdr3_nt: TGTGCCAGCTCACCGGGACAGACGAGCTCTGGAAACACCATATATTTT

clone_size: -
v_call: TRBV5-8
j_call: TRBJ2-7
d_call: -
cdr3_length: 14
cdr3_aa: CASSWGLNTYEQYF
cdr3_nt: TGTGCCAGCAGCTGGGGACTTAATACCTACGAGCAGTACTTC

clone_size: -
v_call: TRBV2
j_call: TRBJ1-1
d_call: -
cdr3_length: 15
cdr3_aa: CASSIGGARNTEAFF
cdr3_nt: TGTGCCAGCTCCATCGGGGGAGCAAGGAACACTGAAGCTTTCTTT

clone_size: -
v_call: TRBV19
j_call: TRBJ2-1
d_call: TRBD1
cdr3_length: 14
cdr3_aa: CASSIGQGYNEQFF
cdr3_nt: TGTGCCAGTAGTATAGGACAGGGGTACAATGAGCAGTTCTTC

clone_size: -
v_call: TRBV7-6
j_call: TRBJ2-7
d_call: -
cdr3_length: 16
cdr3_aa: CASSLIGGGGHYEQYF
cdr3_nt: TGTGCCAGCAGTCTCATAGGAGGGGGGGGCCACTACGAGCAGTACTTC

clone_size: -
v_call: TRBV2
j_call: TRBJ1-5
d_call: TRBD1
cdr3_length: 15
cdr3_aa: CASSETGGLNQPQHF
cdr3_nt: TGTGCCAGCAGCGAGACAGGGGGCCTAAATCAGCCCCAGCATTTT

clone_size: -
v_call: TRBV10-3
j_call: TRBJ1-1
d_call: -
cdr3_length: 14
cdr3_aa: CAIRPTLENTEAFF
cdr3_nt: TGTGCCATCAGGCCGACACTGGAGAACACTGAAGCTTTCTTT

clone_size: -
v_call: TRBV3-1/TRBV3-2
j_call: TRBJ1-4
d_call: -
cdr3_length: 15
cdr3_aa: CASSRTRGLGEKLFF
cdr3_nt: TGTGCCAGCAGCCGTACGCGGGGGTTAGGTGAAAAACTGTTTTTT

clone_size: -
v_call: TRBV18
j_call: TRBJ2-2
d_call: TRBD1
cdr3_length: 18
cdr3_aa: CASSPLAQGAANTGELFF
cdr3_nt: TGTGCCAGCTCACCACTCGCACAGGGGGCGGCAAACACCGGGGAGCTGTTTTTT

clone_size: -
v_call: TRBV7-3
j_call: TRBJ2-3
d_call: -
cdr3_length: 13
cdr3_aa: CASSRGFADTQYF
cdr3_nt: TGTGCCAGCAGCAGGGGGTTTGCAGATACGCAGTATTTT

clone_size: -
v_call: TRBV29-1
j_call: TRBJ2-7
d_call: TRBD2
cdr3_length: 15
cdr3_aa: CSVVIRLAGYYEQYF
cdr3_nt: TGCAGCGTTGTCATCCGGCTAGCGGGATACTACGAGCAGTACTTC

clone_size: -
v_call: TRBV19
j_call: TRBJ2-1
d_call: -
cdr3_length: 13
cdr3_aa: CASSIGLTNEQFF
cdr3_nt: TGTGCCAGTAGTATTGGGCTTACCAATGAGCAGTTCTTC

clone_size: -
v_call: TRBV3-1/TRBV3-2
j_call: TRBJ2-7
d_call: TRBD2
cdr3_length: 14
cdr3_aa: CASSQTSGTYEQYF
cdr3_nt: TGTGCCAGCAGCCAAACTAGCGGAACCTACGAGCAGTACTTC

clone_size: -
v_call: TRBV6-2/TRBV6-3
j_call: TRBJ2-5
d_call: -
cdr3_length: 13
cdr3_aa: CASSRRLGGIGHF
cdr3_nt: TGTGCCAGCAGCCGCCGCTTGGGGGGTATAGGACACTTC

clone_size: -
v_call: TRBV7-8
j_call: TRBJ1-3
d_call: -
cdr3_length: 14
cdr3_aa: CASSLQGTGNTIYF
cdr3_nt: TGTGCCAGCAGCTTACAGGGGACCGGAAACACCATATATTTT

clone_size: once
v_call: TRBV24-1
j_call: TRBJ2-1
d_call: TRBD2
cdr3_length: 16
cdr3_aa: CATSDPSGGAYNEQFF
cdr3_nt: TGTGCCACCAGTGACCCTAGCGGGGGGGCCTACAATGAGCAGTTCTTC

clone_size: -
v_call: TRBV15
j_call: TRBJ2-7
d_call: -
cdr3_length: 16
cdr3_aa: CATSNSLQVNRYEQYF
cdr3_nt: TGTGCCACCAGCAACAGCCTGCAGGTTAACCGCTACGAGCAGTACTTC

clone_size: -
v_call: TRBV6-5
j_call: TRBJ2-7
d_call: TRBD1
cdr3_length: 16
cdr3_aa: CASSYRSWDRGYEQYF
cdr3_nt: TGTGCCAGCAGTTACCGGAGTTGGGACAGGGGCTACGAGCAGTACTTC

clone_size: -
v_call: TRBV5-1
j_call: TRBJ2-6
d_call: -
cdr3_length: 14
cdr3_aa: CASTPGAGANVLTF
cdr3_nt: TGCGCCAGCACCCCAGGGGCTGGGGCCAACGTCCTGACTTTC

clone_size: -
v_call: TRBV19
j_call: TRBJ1-1
d_call: TRBD1
cdr3_length: 14
cdr3_aa: CASSARQGGTEAFF
cdr3_nt: TGTGCCAGTAGCGCCCGACAGGGGGGGACTGAAGCTTTCTTT

clone_size: -
v_call: TRBV6-2/TRBV6-3
j_call: TRBJ2-1
d_call: -
cdr3_length: 17
cdr3_aa: CASSPLPASAAYNEQFF
cdr3_nt: TGTGCCAGCAGCCCTCTCCCCGCTAGCGCCGCCTACAATGAGCAGTTCTTC

clone_size: -
v_call: TRBV15
j_call: TRBJ2-1
d_call: TRBD1
cdr3_length: 16
cdr3_aa: CATSSSPGTGVNEQFF
cdr3_nt: TGTGCCACCAGCAGCTCCCCCGGGACAGGGGTTAATGAGCAGTTCTTC